The 24 T cell receptor beta chains given below trace back to one sample, sequenced in a study of shared clonotypes between healthy human individuals (dated by TCRdb to 2020 to 2022). Libraries were made using the immunoSEQ multiplex PCR assay. TCRdb provides this immuneACCESS table in a form limited to in-frame rearrangements. Some clones are lacking; in checked studies, under half of them reflect an unresolved V gene, and why the rest are absent is not known. The sample table holds about 2.4 million clones, of which 80% to 95% were seen once. The top ten constitute 0.36% of the sample. What was sequenced was naive CD4+ T cells from PBMCs. Per the publication, the cell subset or site label means: CD45RA+ positively selected. The receptors stem from a man aged 18 to 30 in good health. Some clones in this sample may be carry-over from other donors' samples.

Notes on this clone: Other DNA sequences of this sample code for an identical CDR3. V and J are TRBV6-1 and TRBJ1-2; D gene ambiguous. CDR3 length: 14 amino acids. Trimming took off 4 bases at V and 2 bases at J, with 11 bases between the two ends. The germline gives CDR1 MNHNS, CDR2 SASEGT. The CDR3 sequence: CASSVDGPNYGYTF. In nucleotides, the CDR3 is TGTGCCAGCAGTGTAGACGGCCCCAACTATGGCTACACCTTC.

The rearrangement uses TRBV7-2 and TRBJ1-5; TRBD1 aligns across 11 bases. The V gene's germline CDR1 is SGHTA and CDR2 FQGNSA. The CDR3 is 15 residues long. After removal of 4 bases from V and 7 bases from J, the junction contained 6 bases not matched to a gene. CDR3 coding DNA: TGTGCCAGCAGCTATGGACAGGGGGCCTCGCAGCCCCAGCATTTT. Its protein is CASSYGQGASQPQHF.

The chain uses TRBV5-6 and TRBJ2-1; 13 positions agree with TRBD2. The CDR3 extends over 15 amino acids. V was clipped by 6 bases and J by 10 bases; unmatched bases: 10. Germline-derived CDR1 and CDR2 are SGHDT and YYEEEE. CDR3 sequence reads: CASTQGTSGIREQFF. CDR3 bases: TGTGCCAGCACACAAGGGACTAGCGGGATCAGGGAGCAGTTCTTC. The full variable domain, in which reference TRBV5-6 and TRBJ2-1 provide the parts outside the CDR3, is DAGVTQSPTHLIKTRGQQVTLRCSPKSGHDTVSWYQQALGQGPQFIFQYYEEEERQRGNFPDRFSGHQFPNYSSELNVNALLLGDSALYLCASTQGTSGIREQFFGPGTRLTVL.

The rearrangement links TRBV5-1 to TRBJ2-1; TRBD2 is a possible D gene (7 bases). Germline CDR1 and CDR2: SGHRS and YFSETQ. Trimming took 3 bases from V and 12 from J, leaving 16 bases between them. This CDR3 spans 13 amino acids. Here the CDR3 reads CASSSEGGLRQFF. CDR3 nucleotides: TGCGCCAGCAGCTCAGAGGGGGGGCTCCGGCAGTTCTTC.

The chain recombines TRBV5-1 with TRBJ2-7, with 12 bases matching TRBD2. The germline CDR1 and CDR2 sequences are SGHRS and YFSETQ. CDR3 length: 15 residues. The V and J ends lost 5 bases and 3 bases, in that order; junction bases with no gene match: 6. The CDR3 DNA sequence: TGCGCCAGCAGTACTGGACTAGCGGGGAACTACGAGCAGTACTTC. Residues: CASSTGLAGNYEQYF.

The chain recombines TRBV9 with TRBJ2-7; TRBD2 aligns across 9 bases. The CDR3 contains 15 residues. V was pared by 2 bases and J by 3 bases, with 6 bases of the junction left unmatched. Germline values: CDR1 SGDLS, CDR2 YYNGEE. The CDR3 loop reads CASSVGTSPVYEQYF. The CDR3 nucleotides are TGTGCCAGCAGCGTGGGGACTAGCCCGGTCTACGAGCAGTACTTC.

This clone appeared a few times. V usage is TRBV6-6 and J usage is TRBJ2-5; D is unresolved. The CDR3 runs to 16 residues. Between the trimmed V and J ends, which lost 4 bases and 4 bases, there was a span of 19 bases. The germline V gene has CDR1 MNHNY and CDR2 SVGAGI (reference sequence). As DNA, the CDR3 is TGTGCCAGCAGTTCCTCCCCCGGTCTGGGTGGAGAGACCCAGTACTTC. Translated, it gives CASSSSPGLGGETQYF.

The J gene is TRBJ1-3, the V gene TRBV4-1; D gene ambiguous. V lost 0 bases to trimming and J lost 4 bases, with 4 bases between them. The V gene's germline CDR1 is MGHRA and CDR2 YSYEKL. The CDR3 totals 13 residues. CDR3 residues: CASSQENGNTIYF. CDR3 DNA sequence: TGCGCCAGCAGCCAAGAAAACGGAAACACCATATATTTT.

The rearrangement joins TRBV18 to TRBJ2-1; D is ambiguous. The CDR3 extends over 15 amino acids. The germline CDR1 and CDR2 sequences are KGHSH and LQKENI. The V end lost 6 bases, the J end lost 0 bases, and 12 bases lay between the germline ends. The CDR3: CASSLSTSSYNEQFF. CDR3 nucleotide sequence: TGTGCCAGCTCCCTCTCGACGAGCTCCTACAATGAGCAGTTCTTC.

This sequence joins TRBV7-8 and TRBJ2-1; no firm D call. V gave up 3 bases and J gave up 0 bases, with 12 bases separating them. CDR1 and CDR2 from the germline V gene are SGHVS and FQNEAQ. The CDR3 has 16 residues. The CDR3 loop reads CASSLTTYRSYNEQFF. The CDR3 DNA reads as TGTGCCAGCAGCTTGACGACCTACCGCTCCTACAATGAGCAGTTCTTC. Using reference TRBV7-8 and TRBJ2-1 for the parts outside the CDR3, the full variable domain is GAGVSQSPRYKVAKRGQDVALRCDPISGHVSLFWYQQALGQGPEFLTYFQNEAQLDKSGLPSDRFFAERPEGSVSTLKIQRTQQEDSAVYLCASSLTTYRSYNEQFFGPGTRLTVL.

This rearrangement joins TRBV5-1 to TRBJ2-7; D perhaps matches TRBD1 (6 bases). Trimming left V 4 bases short and J 1 base short, with 15 bases between. CDR1 is SGHRS and CDR2 is YFSETQ in the germline V gene. The CDR3 covers 15 residues. The CDR3 bases are TGCGCCAGCAGCCAGGGGACACCCGCGTCCTACGAGCAGTACTTC. Its translation: CASSQGTPASYEQYF.

About this clone itself: The same CDR3 also results from other DNA sequences found in this sample. The chain recombines TRBV5-1 with TRBJ1-1, with D perhaps matching TRBD1 (5 bases). V lost 1 base and J lost 4, with 8 bases in between. The CDR3 loop spans 13 amino acids. Germline assignment: CDR1 SGHRS and CDR2 YFSETQ. The CDR3 loop reads CASSLPGGTEAFF. CDR3 DNA: TGCGCCAGCAGCTTGCCCGGGGGCACTGAAGCTTTCTTT.

This sequence joins TRBV19 and TRBJ2-2; 10 positions match TRBD2. The CDR3 has 16 residues. Germline trimming cut 4 bases from V and 4 bases from J; bases unmatched to any gene: 6. CDR1 and CDR2 from the germline V gene are LNHDA and SQIVND (reference sequence). For the CDR3, the DNA is TGTGCCAGTAGTACCCCTAGCGGGAGTGGCACCGGGGAGCTGTTTTTT. Its protein is CASSTPSGSGTGELFF.

A note on this clone: Mismatch with germline at one junction end may stem from a read error. The chain links TRBV29-1 to TRBJ1-1; perhaps TRBD1 as D (6 bases). The CDR3 totals 13 residues. In germline, CDR1 is SQVTM, CDR2 ANQGSEA. CDR3 sequence reads: CSVSNRVKTEAFF. Written as DNA, the CDR3 is TGCAGCGTTTCCAACAGGGTGAAGACTGAAGCTTTCTTT.

The V and J genes are TRBV6-1 and TRBJ2-3; no firm D call. Trimming removed 6 bases from V and 3 bases from J, with 10 bases in between. The CDR3 covers 13 residues. Germline V gene data show CDR1 as MNHNS and CDR2 as SASEGT. The CDR3 spells CASSYRATDTQYF. The CDR3, as DNA: TGTGCCAGCAGCTACCGGGCGACAGATACGCAGTATTTT.

About this clone: The sample carries other DNA sequences with the same CDR3. This chain connects TRBV27 to TRBJ2-5; D is ambiguous. The CDR3 consists of 12 residues. The germline V gene encodes CDR1 MNHEY and CDR2 SMNVEV (reference sequence). V dropped 1 base and J dropped 5 bases, with 5 bases sitting between them. The CDR3 bases are TGTGCCAGCAGTTTATATGGGGAGACCCAGTACTTC. It specifies CASSLYGETQYF.

The chain uses TRBV4-2 and TRBJ1-3; D is perhaps TRBD1 (5 bases). Germline V gene data show CDR1 as LGHNA and CDR2 as YNFKEQ. CDR3 length: 15 residues. V was pared by 1 base and J by 2 bases, with 9 bases between. Here the CDR3 DNA reads TGTGCCAGCAGCCAAGGACAGAGAACTGGAAACACCATATATTTT. Residues: CASSQGQRTGNTIYF.

The genes are TRBV19 and TRBJ1-5; a weak D match, TRBD1 (5 bases). In germline, CDR1 is LNHDA, CDR2 SQIVND (reference sequence). The CDR3 covers 14 residues. The V end lost 6 bases, the J end lost 5 bases, and 14 bases lay between the germline ends. CDR3 nucleotides: TGTGCCAGTAGCCTGACAGTGATCTATCAGCCCCAGCATTTT. As protein: CASSLTVIYQPQHF.

The chain links TRBV7-9 to TRBJ2-3, with 11 positions matching TRBD1. V gave up 3 bases and J gave up 4 bases; unmatched junction bases: 3. The CDR3 is 15 amino acids. Germline V gene data show CDR1 as SEHNR and CDR2 as FQNEAQ (reference sequence). CDR3 nucleotides: TGTGCCAGCAGCTTTCTGGGACAGGGGGCAGATACGCAGTATTTT. Translation gives CASSFLGQGADTQYF.

This clone was detected only once. V gene TRBV11-2 combines with J gene TRBJ2-4; D remains ambiguous. From germline, CDR1 is SGHAT and CDR2 FQNNGV. V was cut by 5 bases and J by 0 bases, with 11 bases left in between. This CDR3 comprises 15 residues. CDR3 coding DNA: TGTGCCAGCAGCCGGCGAGAAACAGCCAAAAACATTCAGTACTTC. It codes for CASSRRETAKNIQYF.

CDR3 in amino acids: CASSYSPKSETQYF. Here the CDR3 DNA reads TGTGCCAGCAGTTACTCCCCAAAGTCAGAGACCCAGTACTTC. The rearrangement links TRBV6-6 to TRBJ2-5, with D hard to call. Looked up from germline, CDR1 is MNHNY and CDR2 is SVGAGI (reference sequence). The V gene lost 0 bases and the J gene lost 4 bases, with 9 bases spanning the gap. This CDR3 comprises 14 residues.

The chain is built from TRBV5-1 and TRBJ2-5, with D tentatively TRBD2 (6 bases). There are 15 residues in the CDR3. Trimming removed 4 bases from V and 5 bases from J, with 18 bases in between. Looked up from germline, CDR1 is SGHRS and CDR2 is YFSETQ. This chain's CDR3 is CASSHSLKGGETQYF. CDR3 nucleotide sequence: TGCGCCAGCAGCCACTCCCTAAAAGGAGGGGAGACCCAGTACTTC.

This clone was observed a single time. The rearrangement uses TRBV19 and TRBJ1-5; no definite D call. The CDR3 sequence is 14 residues long. The V end lost 3 bases, the J end lost 9 bases, and 15 bases lay between the germline ends. Germline-derived CDR1 and CDR2 are LNHDA and SQIVND (reference sequence). CDR3 DNA sequence: TGTGCCAGTAGTATGGCGCCCGCCTCTTGGCCCCAGCATTTT. Its protein product is CASSMAPASWPQHF.

The chain employs TRBV2 and TRBJ2-3; tentatively, D is TRBD1 or TRBD2 (5 bases each). The V gene's germline CDR1 is SNHLY and CDR2 FYNNEI. The CDR3 sequence is 14 residues long. The V gene lost 4 bases and the J gene lost 5 bases, with 13 bases spanning the gap. DNA of the CDR3: TGTGCCAGCAGTGTTTATGGGGGAGTAGATACGCAGTATTTT. Protein product: CASSVYGGVDTQYF.